This is a list of T cell receptor beta chains from one sample in a study of blood T cell repertoires in COVID-19. The table came from immunoSEQ multiplex PCR; TCRdb's copy has only in-frame clones and leaves some out. The data contain around 140,000 clones, roughly 87% of them seen just once; the ten biggest clones take up over 0.85%. Specimen: peripheral blood. Every receptor here comes from a woman in her forties or fifties with acute or convalescent COVID-19. CDR3s include the opening cysteine and the closing phenylalanine or tryptophan. A D gene is named only where the DNA matches it firmly. Some rows mark clone size as missing; the rest say once, few, many or name a class of expanded clone.

clone size	J gene	V gene	D gene	CDR3 protein
once	TRBJ1-2	TRBV30	NA	CAWSGGNGYTF
few	TRBJ2-6	TRBV4-2	NA	CASSQDGSSGANVLTF
NA	TRBJ1-1	TRBV11-2	NA	CASSSRGNTEAFF
NA	TRBJ1-2	TRBV30	TRBD1	CAWKQGARGYTF
NA	TRBJ1-1	TRBV5-1	NA	CASSIGTQFPLF
NA	TRBJ2-7	TRBV30	TRBD1	CAWERQGANEQYF
NA	TRBJ1-6	TRBV7-8	NA	CASSFAAGEYNSPLHF
NA	TRBJ1-1	TRBV10-3	TRBD1	CAIRDRDGTEAFF
NA	TRBJ2-1	TRBV7-7	NA	CASSLHPGNEQFF
NA	TRBJ1-4	TRBV5-1	NA	CASSFGDRITNEKLFF
NA	TRBJ1-5	TRBV7-6	NA	CASSLRESRSNQPQHF
NA	TRBJ2-3	TRBV27	TRBD2	CASSLPPAGGADTQYF
NA	TRBJ1-1	TRBV19	TRBD1	CASSISGGRTEAFF
NA	TRBJ1-5	TRBV9	TRBD1	CASSPQGNSNQPQHF
NA	TRBJ1-1	TRBV19	NA	CASSVEKGSTEAFF
NA	TRBJ2-5	TRBV30	NA	CAWSVRGSRRETQYF
NA	TRBJ1-2	TRBV20-1	NA	CSARRDYGYTF
few	TRBJ1-1	TRBV15	NA	CATSSDQGRGAFF
NA	TRBJ2-7	TRBV10-2	NA	CASSAGKAYEQYF
NA	TRBJ1-3	TRBV6-5	NA	CASSYSSGARGNTIYF
once	TRBJ2-7	TRBV20-1	TRBD1	CSASHRGLSSYEQYF
NA	TRBJ2-7	TRBV10-2	NA	CASSESTGRNTEQYF
NA	TRBJ1-3	TRBV15	TRBD1	CATSTRTGQTIYF
NA	TRBJ1-2	TRBV30	TRBD1	CAWSEFDRGNYGYTF
NA	TRBJ2-3	TRBV30	TRBD1	CAGSQGIRDTQYF
once	TRBJ1-4	TRBV9	NA	CASSVFGVDEKLFF
few	TRBJ1-4	TRBV2	NA	CASSEMGATGKLFF
NA	TRBJ1-5	TRBV15	TRBD1	CASRQGLSNQPQHF
few	TRBJ2-7	TRBV3-1/TRBV3-2	NA	CASSHLPGSYEQYF
NA	TRBJ1-1	TRBV19	NA	CASSIGAHGRDTEAFF
NA	TRBJ1-1	TRBV2	NA	CASSPQGHTEAFF
NA	TRBJ1-2	TRBV6-5	NA	CATEPGGFINYGYTF
NA	TRBJ1-3	TRBV10-3	NA	CAISEDSLSGNTIYF
few	TRBJ1-1	TRBV11-2	NA	CASSPSQGFSMNTEAFF
NA	TRBJ2-7	TRBV11-3	TRBD2	CASSLGTSGRTDEQYF
NA	TRBJ1-2	TRBV27	TRBD1	CASSLGPQGAYGYTF
NA	TRBJ1-2	TRBV20-1	NA	CSASEGGYSNYGYTF
NA	TRBJ2-3	TRBV6-1	TRBD2	CASSEWREGLEDTQYF
few	TRBJ2-3	TRBV5-4	NA	CASSLSRGTDTQYF
NA	TRBJ1-1	TRBV3-1/TRBV3-2	NA	CASSQIEGTEAFF
NA	TRBJ1-2	TRBV11-2	NA	CASSLDRGDIHGYTF
NA	TRBJ2-2	TRBV13	TRBD2	CASSPNTGLAGELFF